The sequence of this TCR beta chain was determined in a study of T cells in Graves' hyperthyroidism and ophthalmopathy (dated 2019 in TCRdb). Regarding the research as a whole: Peripheral blood samples were taken at initial diagnosis, before any treatment was given. TCR V-J signatures able to tell the groups apart were searched for in a discovery cohort of about a hundred patients, of whom around 42 had Graves' ophthalmopathy and under 65 had stable Graves' hyperthyroidism. Prospective prediction of ophthalmopathy was tested in an independent validation cohort consisting of some 20 hyperthyroidism patients and more than 15 patients who later progressed to ophthalmopathy. The 90 or so discovery patients were randomly split 7:3 into training and test sets. In addition, the study compared T-cell repertoires in thyroid tissue and in blood from roughly 6 Graves' hyperthyroidism patients. After blood sampling, hyperthyroidism patients were treated with methimazole at a starting dose of 30 mg daily, and ophthalmopathy patients were treated with high-dose intravenous methylprednisolone. TCR Vbeta CDR3 sequencing of 135 peripheral blood samples (43 ophthalmopathy, about 74 hyperthyroidism and 17 progressor patients) is reported in the paper. The study at large found these results: Sample size was not statistically predetermined, and blinding of investigators to group allocation was not performed. Most expanded thyroid clonotypes (frequency above 0.001) were also found in blood, which suggests that blood repertoires may mirror thyroid immune responses. In validation, the model predicted progression to ophthalmopathy a median of about 6.5 months before onset, with approximately 70% sensitivity and 72.22% specificity. A model built on a 13 V-J signature distinguished ophthalmopathy from stable hyperthyroidism, reaching about 88% sensitivity and about 81% specificity in cross-validation and 80%/75% in testing.

This clonotype was observed at least ten times. The specificity of this receptor is unknown. Base-call qualities are not available, and no considerably larger clone is one nucleotide away. The TCR beta CDR3 regions were amplified from the RNA transcripts. For the first round of RT-PCR on the TCR CDR3, the HTBI primer set was used together with the Qiagen OneStep RT-PCR kit. A second multiplex PCR round built the libraries, followed by size selection and purification. Paired-end sequencing of the libraries was performed with 100 bp reads on an Illumina HiSeq2000. Per the authors' processing: Raw data were processed with SOAPnuke, discarding reads with adapters, uncalled bases, mean Phred below 15, or no exact constant-primer or identifier match. High-quality paired reads were merged using COPE v1.2.5, and each unique nucleotide sequence was defined as a clonotype. Clonotypes were aligned to IMGT TRBV, TRBD and TRBJ reference segments using MiTCR v1.1. The analysis included only V-J combinations with a frequency above 0.0001, which together covered 98% to 99.2% of the repertoires. A TCS score was defined as the ratio between F50 (clonal expansion) and ExV (chaos), using BLOSUM62-based TCRdist between CDR3 peptides within each V-J. Welch's t-statistics and random forest reduced around 520 V-J features to about 12, which were used in a naive Bayes classifier (R e1071). The public reads were run again by TCRdb, first through fastp at Q25 and then through MiXCR, and only productive beta chains were kept. Entries that share a CDR3 protein sequence are merged under the most common genes and DNA. None of the V and J calls come from the authors' own analysis; TCRdb made them. The sample has roughly 300,000 distinct CDR3 sequences on record, 21% of them singletons. The top ten clonotypes cover 50% of the sample.

Reading from cysteine to phenylalanine, the CDR3 counts 15 amino acids. The read is trimmed to its CDR3 DNA, 45 bases read in frame from base 1. From V the trimming removes 5 bases and from J it removes 7 bases, while the gene matches leave 3 bases of the junction unaccounted for. Taken from the germline V gene, the CDR1 and CDR2 loops are SGHNT and YENEEA. Stable Graves' hyperthyroidism was defined as the absence of progression to ophthalmopathy over 18 months of follow-up. Hyperthyroidism patients were aged 18 to 65 years and newly diagnosed, with disease duration of less than 2 months. Patients with uncontrolled infections, other autoimmune diseases, pregnancy or lactation were excluded. Diagnoses relied on clinical symptoms, serum thyroxine and TRAb, thyroid ultrasound and orbital computed tomography. PBMCs were isolated from 10 ml of fresh peripheral blood by Ficoll-Paque density gradient centrifugation. Total RNA was extracted with Trizol reagent, and quality was checked on an Agilent 2100 Bioanalyzer.

Sequenced input: blood. The origin of this receptor is a woman aged 50 to 60 with Graves' hyperthyroidism. The chain is assembled from TRBV11-3 and TRBJ2-2, with TRBD2 identical over 14 junction bases. Here the CDR3 is given as CASSQGLAGDGELFF. The sequenced DNA is TGTGCCAGCAGCCAGGGACTAGCGGGAGACGGGGAGCTGTTTTTT.